Listed below are T cell receptor beta chains from one sample, sequenced in a study of response to subunit inactivated influenza vaccine. TCRdb itself ran the RT-PCR reads through MiXCR, one entry per CDR3 protein. The sample lists hundreds of thousands of distinct CDR3 sequences, about 10% seen once, with approximately 11% in the top ten. This same sample was also part of a study on T cells expressing NK-cell markers.

The sample here was PBMCs from blood, taken on the day of vaccination. The receptors originated from a man aged 45-60 years who received an inactivated influenza vaccine. CDR3s include the opening cysteine and the closing phenylalanine or tryptophan. D genes are given only for firm matches. Clone size is given for some rows only: seen once, a few or many times, or a class if the clone is expanded.

d_gene	v_gene	abundance	j_gene	CDR3aa	CDR3nt
TRBD2	TRBV6-2/TRBV6-3	.	TRBJ2-7	CASRGAAGPDYEQYF	TGTGCCAGCAGAGGAGCAGCGGGGCCCGACTACGAGCAGTACTTC
.	TRBV18	.	TRBJ2-1	CASSLGRRDEQFF	TGTGCCAGCTCCCTTGGGAGGCGGGATGAGCAGTTCTTC
.	TRBV28	many	TRBJ2-1	CASTTYNEQFF	TGTGCCAGCACCACCTACAATGAGCAGTTCTTC
.	TRBV14	.	TRBJ2-3	CASSQVGAGVEGTDTQYF	TGTGCCAGCAGCCAAGTCGGGGCAGGGGTTGAAGGCACAGATACGCAGTATTTT
.	TRBV20-1	few	TRBJ2-3	CSAPGADTQYF	TGCAGTGCCCCAGGGGCAGATACGCAGTATTTT
.	TRBV12-3/TRBV12-4	.	TRBJ1-2	CASNKGFGYTF	TGTGCCAGCAACAAAGGGTTTGGCTACACCTTC
TRBD2	TRBV25-1	.	TRBJ2-1	CASSDSTSGGYNEQFF	TGTGCCAGCAGTGATAGTACTAGCGGGGGGTACAATGAGCAGTTCTTC
TRBD1	TRBV6-1	.	TRBJ1-1	CASRIQGRNTEAFF	TGTGCCAGCAGAATACAGGGGCGGAACACTGAAGCTTTCTTT
TRBD1	TRBV18	few	TRBJ1-2	CASSQGQGADGYTF	TGTGCCAGCTCACAGGGACAGGGGGCCGATGGCTACACCTTC
TRBD1	TRBV27	few	TRBJ1-2	CASTTTTGAYGYTF	TGTGCCAGCACTACCACGACAGGGGCTTATGGCTACACCTTC
.	TRBV5-4	.	TRBJ2-5	CASSVVADQETQYF	TGTGCCAGCAGTGTGGTGGCGGATCAAGAGACCCAGTACTTC
TRBD2	TRBV30	.	TRBJ2-5	CAWSRTSGKDTQYF	TGTGCCTGGAGTCGGACTAGCGGGAAGGACACCCAGTACTTC
TRBD1	TRBV29-1	many	TRBJ1-5	CSVSETGGNQPQHF	TGCAGCGTTTCTGAGACAGGGGGCAATCAGCCCCAGCATTTT
TRBD1	TRBV12-3/TRBV12-4	.	TRBJ1-1	CASRAAAGQTNTEAFF	TGTGCCAGCAGGGCAGCCGCGGGACAGACGAACACTGAAGCTTTCTTT
.	TRBV5-1	many	TRBJ1-5	CASSLAAGSNQPQHF	TGCGCCAGCAGCTTGGCTGCGGGGTCCAATCAGCCCCAGCATTTT
TRBD2	TRBV29-1	.	TRBJ2-3	CSVYLGLAGDTDTQYF	TGCAGCGTCTATCTGGGGCTAGCGGGAGACACAGATACGCAGTATTTT
TRBD2	TRBV5-1	few	TRBJ2-1	CASSLGLAGGPAYNEQFF	TGCGCCAGCAGCTTGGGACTAGCGGGGGGGCCGGCCTACAATGAGCAGTTCTTC
.	TRBV29-1	few	TRBJ1-1	CSAVGMNTEAFF	TGCAGCGCGGTGGGAATGAACACTGAAGCTTTCTTT
.	TRBV28	.	TRBJ2-5	CASTRGGAAETQNF	TGTGCCAGCACGAGAGGGGGGGCCGCGGAGACCCAGAACTTC
.	TRBV28	few	TRBJ2-7	CASSIGGQGFNEQYF	TGTGCCAGCAGCATCGGCGGGCAGGGGTTCAACGAGCAGTACTTC
.	TRBV28	few	TRBJ1-1	CASSFRGHRAFF	TGTGCCAGCAGTTTCCGTGGGCACAGAGCTTTCTTT
.	TRBV7-2	.	TRBJ1-5	CASSTNNLEPQHF	TGTGCCAGCAGCACGAATAACCTCGAGCCCCAGCATTTT
TRBD2	TRBV5-1	.	TRBJ2-1	CASNMGLAGDGYNEQFF	TGCGCCAGCAACATGGGACTAGCGGGAGACGGGTACAATGAGCAGTTCTTC
.	TRBV10-3	many	TRBJ2-5	CAISPSPGAGQETQYF	TGTGCCATCAGTCCAAGCCCGGGAGCGGGCCAAGAGACCCAGTACTTC